A selection of T cell receptor beta chains follows, all from one sample in a study of early stage breast cancer tumors. Clones were sequenced by immunoSEQ multiplex PCR, and TCRdb holds only the in-frame ones, with some missing. This repertoire shows 25,000 to 35,000 clones, about 80% found once; its top ten account for over 9.5%. Material for sequencing was blood. The source of these receptors is a person aged 55 to 75 with breast cancer. CDR3s include the opening cysteine and the closing phenylalanine or tryptophan. A D gene is named only where the DNA matches it firmly. Expanded clones are given a class, and other clones once, few, many or no size at all.

v_call,j_call,d_call,cdr3_length,clone_size,cdr3_nt,cdr3_aa
TRBV5-1,TRBJ2-7,TRBD2,15,-,TGCGCCAGCAGCACCTATAGCGGGAGCGGGTATGAGCAGTACTTC,CASSTYSGSGYEQYF
TRBV19,TRBJ1-2,-,12,-,TGTGCCAGCACGACAGCTACTTATGGCTACACCTTC,CASTTATYGYTF
TRBV2,TRBJ2-1,-,11,-,TGTGCCAGCAGTGAAACGGTAATTGAGTTCTTC,CASSETVIEFF
TRBV5-6,TRBJ2-7,TRBD1,13,-,TGTGCCAGCAGCCCGACAGGGTTCAATGAGCAGTACTTC,CASSPTGFNEQYF
TRBV6-4,TRBJ1-2,-,11,-,TGTGCCAGTACCCAGGTGGCTGGCTACACCTTC,CASTQVAGYTF
TRBV27,TRBJ1-5,TRBD1,19,-,TGTGCCAGCAGTTTAAGGGGACAGGGTCTCATTAGAGGCAATCAGCCCCAGCATTTT,CASSLRGQGLIRGNQPQHF
TRBV28,TRBJ1-2,-,13,-,TGTGCCAGCAGTTTGATACAGAACTATGGCTACACCTTC,CASSLIQNYGYTF
TRBV27,TRBJ2-3,-,14,-,TGTGCCAGCAGTTTCAGGGGAGGGACAGATACGCAGTATTTT,CASSFRGGTDTQYF
TRBV6-5,TRBJ2-7,TRBD1,14,-,TGTGCCAGCAGGAACACAGGGGACTCCTACGAGCAGTACTTC,CASRNTGDSYEQYF
TRBV4-2,TRBJ2-1,TRBD2,16,-,TGTGCCAGCAGCCAACGGACTAGCAGTACCTACAATGAGCAGTTCTTC,CASSQRTSSTYNEQFF
TRBV19,TRBJ2-1,-,13,-,TGTGCCAGTAGCCCGGGACACCTAAATGAGCAGTTCTTC,CASSPGHLNEQFF
TRBV7-9,TRBJ1-1,TRBD1,16,few,TGTGCCAGCAGCTTAGGGGGGACAGGGGAGAACACTGAAGCTTTCTTT,CASSLGGTGENTEAFF
TRBV5-4,TRBJ2-2,TRBD2,20,-,TGTGCCAGCAGCCCGGAACACGGACTAGCGGGATTCGCGAACACCGGGGAGCTGTTTTTT,CASSPEHGLAGFANTGELFF
TRBV25-1,TRBJ1-4,-,13,-,TGTGCCAGCAGTGTATCGTCCTATGAAAAACTGTTTTTT,CASSVSSYEKLFF
TRBV18,TRBJ2-3,-,15,-,TGTGCCAGCTCTCCGTTAGCGAGTAGCACAGATACGCAGTATTTT,CASSPLASSTDTQYF
TRBV12-5,TRBJ1-3,-,13,-,TGTGCTAGTGGCCCCCCAGGGGTAGACACCATATATTTT,CASGPPGVDTIYF
TRBV11-2,TRBJ1-1,TRBD1,15,-,TGTGCCAGCAGCTCATACACAGGGGTGAACACTGAAGCTTTCTTT,CASSSYTGVNTEAFF
TRBV5-1,TRBJ2-7,TRBD2,18,once,TGCGCCAGCAGCGGGGGAGGGGGCACTAGCGGGTCCCCTACGAAGCAGTACTTC,CASSGGGGTSGSPTKQYF
TRBV7-6,TRBJ1-2,-,14,once,TGTGCCAGCAGCCCCAGGGGTCCCGGTTTTGGCTACACCTTC,CASSPRGPGFGYTF
TRBV9,TRBJ1-5,-,14,-,TGTGCCAGCGGCGGGGGAGTTAGCAATCAGCCCCAGCATTTT,CASGGGVSNQPQHF
TRBV2,TRBJ1-1,-,14,-,TGTGCCAGCAAGAGGCAGGGTTGGGACACTGAAGCTTTCTTT,CASKRQGWDTEAFF
TRBV4-2,TRBJ1-2,TRBD1,16,-,TGTGCCAGCAGCCAGGGGTCAAGACAGGGGGCCGGGGGCTACACCTTC,CASSQGSRQGAGGYTF
TRBV7-8,TRBJ2-7,-,15,once,TGTGCCAGCAGCTACCCGACAGGGACTTCCTACGAGCAGTACTTC,CASSYPTGTSYEQYF
TRBV5-4,TRBJ2-3,TRBD1,14,once,TGTGCCAGCAGCGAGGACAGGGGAAGAGATACGCAGTATTTT,CASSEDRGRDTQYF
TRBV5-4,TRBJ2-4,TRBD2,15,-,TGTGCCAGCAGCATGGGACTACTAGCCAAAAACATTCAGTACTTC,CASSMGLLAKNIQYF